Detailed here is one T cell receptor beta chain. The target antigen is unknown. This entry comes from a study of cytomegalovirus exposure and HLA in healthy donors. Study results and caveats: Looking again later, the authors saw that most CMV-associated TCR beta chains seemed HLA-restricted. Prior analysis indicated that the majority of TCR beta V segments exhibited productivity approximately 87% or approximately 30% of the time. Many donors carried some public TCRs, although rarity characterized most TCR sequences. The investigators catalogued 150 to 200 TCR beta chains as cytomegalovirus-associated.

This CDR3 has 15 residues. Germline V gives CDR1 SGHVS, CDR2 FNYEAQ. J gave up 6 bases and V 3 bases, and 6 bases lay outside the gene matches. The primer mix had 60 Vbeta and 13 Jbeta primers. Clones were sequenced by immunoSEQ multiplex PCR, and TCRdb holds only the in-frame ones, with some missing. The table lists approximately 220,000 clones, more than 80% of them singletons. The rearrangement links TRBV7-6 to TRBJ2-4; 9 bases match TRBD1. The sequencing input was PBMCs. The TCR sequence derives from a man under 40 in good health and CMV-seronegative. The CDR3 loop reads CASSLGGTGRNIQYF. In DNA form, the CDR3 reads TGTGCCAGCAGCTTGGGGGGGACAGGGAGAAACATTCAGTACTTC.